This TCR beta chain was recorded in a study of blood T cell repertoires in COVID-19 (TCRdb year 2020). With regard to the full study: For ImmuneRACE Cohort 3, a participant was defined as recovered based on two consecutive negative NP/OP PCR tests, clearance by a healthcare professional, or resolution of symptoms. Samples from collaborators originated in the United States, Italy and Spain and spanned both the acute and convalescent phases of COVID-19. The prospective study material was composed of cDNA or gDNA derived from T cells, B-cell-depleted T cells, or PBMCs. Deeply sampled blood TCRbeta repertoires from subjects exposed to, actively infected with, or recovered from COVID-19 were included in the dataset. A freely available public database, intended as a resource for researchers studying the immune response to SARS-CoV-2, is where the repertoires were released. Samples came from the ongoing ImmuneRACE study (first 160 participants) plus 1,254 subjects from 6 global collaborators. A de-identified subject ID, COVID-19 status, age in years and sex were almost always included in the sample metadata. Where available, HLA class I and class II types were taken from metadata supplied by the sample provider and were not determined by assay-based typing. Broad study findings and their caveats: How much clinical and demographic metadata was included differed by source and by participant, and the metadata was provided uncurated.

On this clone: Its antigen specificity is not known. One base away there is no much larger clone; base qualities are not given.

In the prospective study, participants were about 18 to 100 years old, resided in fewer than 25 geographic areas of the United States, and were enrolled through a virtual design. To assign participants to cohorts, the prospective study relied on clinical history that participants themselves reported in a screening survey and a study questionnaire. In the prospective study, whole blood, serum and a nasopharyngeal or oropharyngeal swab were collected from each participant by mobile phlebotomists. Participants in the prospective study had the option to provide additional blood draws and questionnaires over a roughly 2-month period. Before DNA extraction, blood samples from the prospective study were shipped at room temperature or frozen. TCRbeta CDR3 regions were amplified from genomic DNA using the immunoSEQ Assay, a bias-controlled multiplex PCR. Under the source paper's analysis protocol: The number of nucleated cells in each sample was estimated by amplification of reference gene primers within the assay. Sequence reads were collapsed and filtered to measure the absolute abundance of every unique TCRbeta CDR3 rearrangement. Productive Simpson clonality was computed per sample as the square root of Simpson's diversity index over productive rearrangements. TCRdb limited this immuneACCESS table to in-frame rearrangements with V and J called. A share of clones is missing; checked studies link under half to unresolved V genes, and the rest is unexplained. The D gene and trimming were derived from the DNA, and the V and J assignments and clone size from that table. In this sample the table shows over 200,000 clones, roughly nine tenths of which occur a single time. The top ten clones comprise 3% to 3.5% of the sample.

The receptor was derived from a woman in her fifties or sixties in a cohort exposed to, infected with or recovered from COVID-19 (not recorded which). Sequenced input: PBMCs or T cells enriched from blood (not recorded which).

Read as DNA, the sequence is TGCGCCAGCAGCCAGGTACAGGGGGCGGGCTATGGCTACACCTTC. Translated, this gives CASSQVQGAGYGYTF. The chain employs TRBV4-3 and TRBJ1-2; a stretch of 9 junction bases matches TRBD1. From its cysteine to its phenylalanine, the CDR3 spans 15 amino acids. Solely the CDR3 DNA is kept, with 45 bases framed from the first base. CDR1 LGHNA and CDR2 YSLEER were looked up in the germline V gene. The junction shows trimming of 3 bases on V and 4 bases on J, and the gene matches do not reach 6 bases of it.